Below are 24 T cell receptor beta chains sequenced from a single sample in a study of PD-1 and CTLA-4 blockade in melanoma. Clones were sequenced by immunoSEQ multiplex PCR, and TCRdb holds only the in-frame ones, with some missing. The sample consists of 15,000 to 20,000 clones, 73% of them appearing once. Specimen: CD8+ T cells from peripheral blood, collected before anti-PD-1 treatment. These receptors all come from a human donor with melanoma.

By proportion, this clone is medium-sized (0.01 to 0.1%). The V call is TRBV2, the J call TRBJ1-2; 7 bases line up with TRBD1. Germline CDR1 SNHLY, CDR2 FYNNEI. The trim removed 6 bases at V and 2 bases at J, leaving 12 bases unmatched. The CDR3 sequence is 16 residues long. Written as DNA, the CDR3 is TGTGCCAGCAGAACGTTAACGGGACAGTGGAACTATGGCTACACCTTC. This translates into CASRTLTGQWNYGYTF. The whole variable domain, filled in from reference TRBV2 and TRBJ1-2, reads EPEVTQTPSHQVTQMGQEVILRCVPISNHLYFYWYRQILGQKVEFLVSFYNNEISEKSEIFDDQFSVERPDGSNFTLKIRSTKLEDSAMYFCASRTLTGQWNYGYTFGSGTRLTVV.

A few counts support this clone. This rearrangement joins TRBV2 to TRBJ2-7; D is perhaps TRBD1 (6 bases). Trimming shortened V by 4 bases and J by 3 bases, and 10 bases separated the two germline ends. Germline V gene sequence: CDR1 SNHLY, CDR2 FYNNEI. This CDR3 has 13 amino acids. The CDR3 nucleotides are TGTGCCAGCAGTGCGGTACAGGGCTACGAGCAGTACTTC. It yields the protein CASSAVQGYEQYF.

The V call is TRBV5-4, the J call TRBJ2-2; 8 bases match TRBD1. J lost 1 base, V lost 3 bases, and 5 bases had no gene match. CDR3 length equals 16 residues. CDR1 SGHNT and CDR2 YYREEE come from the germline V gene (reference sequence). The CDR3 DNA follows: TGTGCCAGCAGCTCCAGAGACAGGGGGAACACCGGGGAGCTGTTTTTT. This encodes CASSSRDRGNTGELFF.

This clone was seen only once. The gene calls are TRBV5-6 and TRBJ1-2; no clear D gene. CDR3 length equals 14 residues. The germline V gene encodes CDR1 SGHDT and CDR2 YYEEEE. The V end lost 6 bases, the J end lost 6 bases, and 18 bases lay between the germline ends. The DNA for the CDR3 is TGTGCCAGCACCTCTGAGCTCCGTTTGGATGGCTACACCTTC. Translated: CASTSELRLDGYTF.

CDR3 in DNA: TGCAGCGGCGGACACGACCGAAACACCATATATTTT. Residues: CSGGHDRNTIYF. The chain employs TRBV29-1 and TRBJ1-3; a weak D match, TRBD1 (5 bases). The CDR3 totals 12 residues. Germline CDR1 SQVTM, CDR2 ANQGSEA. Trimming took off 7 bases at V and 5 bases at J, with 12 bases between the two ends.

There are a few counts of this clone. This chain connects TRBV7-6 to TRBJ2-3; 8 positions match TRBD1. Trimming at V came to 1 base and at J to 0 bases, leaving 6 bases not matched to a gene. Germline CDR1 and CDR2: SGHVS and FNYEAQ. The CDR3 runs to 17 residues. CDR3 bases: TGTGCCAGCAGCTTAGACCCGGGACAGGCTAGCACAGATACGCAGTATTTT. Protein: CASSLDPGQASTDTQYF.

V gene TRBV4-1 combines with J gene TRBJ2-5; D is uncertain. This CDR3 has 15 amino acids. V was pared by 8 bases and J by 5 bases, with 21 bases between. The germline V gene encodes CDR1 MGHRA and CDR2 YSYEKL. The CDR3 is CASAADIGVEETQYF. The CDR3 DNA reads as TGCGCCAGCGCGGCGGATATCGGTGTCGAGGAGACCCAGTACTTC.

This clone was seen only a few times. The chain combines TRBV19 with TRBJ1-3; 8 positions agree with TRBD1. Germline V gene lookup returns CDR1 LNHDA and CDR2 SQIVND (reference sequence). The CDR3 covers 17 residues. The junction had 12 bases not matched to a gene; V was cut back by 4 bases and J by 4 bases. The CDR3 sequence is CASSTTLDRAAGNTIYF. For the CDR3, the DNA is TGTGCCAGTAGTACTACCCTGGACAGGGCAGCCGGAAACACCATATATTTT. Variable domain in full (rest from reference TRBV19 and TRBJ1-3): DGGITQSPKYLFRKEGQNVTLSCEQNLNHDAMYWYRQDPGQGLRLIYYSQIVNDFQKGDIAEGYSVSREKKESFPLTVTSAQKNPTAFYLCASSTTLDRAAGNTIYFGEGSWLTVV.

As DNA, the CDR3 is TGTGCCAGCAGTTTCCAGGGTACCACCTACAATGAGCAGTTCTTC. Translated, it gives CASSFQGTTYNEQFF. The chain employs TRBV27 and TRBJ2-1, with a possible D match to TRBD1 (5 bases). From germline, CDR1 is MNHEY and CDR2 SMNVEV (reference sequence). The V and J ends lost 3 bases and 2 bases respectively, with 11 bases between them. This CDR3 spans 15 amino acids.

The chain joins TRBV6-4 to TRBJ2-1; possibly TRBD2 for D (5 bases). Trimming stripped 2 bases from V and 6 bases from J, with 11 bases between. The CDR3 loop spans 14 amino acids. Germline lookup yields CDR1 MRHNA and CDR2 SNTAGT. The CDR3 reads CASSDESGGNEQFF. Written as DNA, the CDR3 is TGTGCCAGCAGTGACGAGTCTGGAGGCAATGAGCAGTTCTTC.

The CDR3 coding sequence is TGTGCCAGTAGTATAGGGGCGGGGGCCTACAATGAGCAGTTCTTC. Its translation: CASSIGAGAYNEQFF. The chain carries TRBV19 and TRBJ2-1; TRBD2 aligns across 7 bases. Per germline, CDR1 LNHDA and CDR2 SQIVND (reference sequence). The CDR3 loop spans 15 amino acids. V shed 1 base and J 2 bases; nucleotides not matched to a gene: 2.

The rearrangement uses TRBV3-1 (or the pseudogene TRBV3-2) and TRBJ2-3, with no clear D. With 0 bases removed from V and 6 bases from J, the gap between germline ends came to 25 bases. This CDR3 is 19 amino acids long. Germline V CDR1 and CDR2: LGHDT, YNNKEL (reference sequence). CDR3 coding DNA: TGTGCCAGCAGCCAAGATCTTTATCTTGGGCAGGTTATTATGGATACGCAGTATTTT. It codes for CASSQDLYLGQVIMDTQYF.

This chain uses TRBV6-5 with TRBJ2-7; 8 bases are shared with TRBD1. The CDR3 has 14 amino acids. Germline V lookup: CDR1 MNHEY, CDR2 SVGAGI. V shed 4 bases and J 3 bases; nucleotides not matched to a gene: 5. CDR3 in amino acids: CASSFSDRGYEQYF. For the CDR3, the DNA is TGTGCCAGCAGTTTCTCAGACAGGGGCTACGAGCAGTACTTC.

The chain joins TRBV5-1 to TRBJ2-3; 11 bases align to TRBD2. The length of the CDR3 is 14 residues. Losses at the gene ends were 7 bases for V and 0 bases for J; bases not matched to a gene: 1. Germline CDR1 is SGHRS and CDR2 is YFSETQ. Written as DNA, the CDR3 is TGCGCCAGCGGACTAGCGGGTAGCACAGATACGCAGTATTTT. Protein: CASGLAGSTDTQYF.

In this sample, this clone turned up a few times. CDR3 nucleotide sequence: TGTGCCACCAGTGATTTAGAGGGGAGTCGGAATGAGCAGTTCTTC. Protein product: CATSDLEGSRNEQFF. The chain combines TRBV24-1 with TRBJ2-1; D possibly uses TRBD1 or TRBD2 (5 bases each). Trimming stripped 1 base from V and 7 bases from J, with 13 bases between. Per germline, CDR1 KGHDR and CDR2 SFDVKD. This CDR3 has 15 amino acids.

The chain couples TRBV10-3 to TRBJ1-6; 10 positions agree with TRBD1. Per the germline V gene, CDR1 is ENHRY and CDR2 is SYGVKD. V lost 4 bases, J lost 6 bases, and 6 bases stayed unmatched. This CDR3 contains 16 residues. This CDR3 reads CAISGSGQGPNSPLHF. CDR3 nucleotide sequence: TGTGCCATCAGTGGGTCGGGACAGGGGCCTAATTCACCCCTCCACTTT.

The chain links TRBV6-4 to TRBJ2-1, with D tentatively TRBD1 (6 bases). This CDR3 contains 14 residues. V was cut by 2 bases and J by 7 bases, with 12 bases left in between. The germline CDR1 and CDR2 sequences are MRHNA and SNTAGT. Written as DNA, the CDR3 is TGTGCCAGCAGTGACGGGAACAGGGTAAATGAGCAGTTCTTC. Its protein product is CASSDGNRVNEQFF.

The chain carries TRBV5-6 and TRBJ2-7, with 8 bases aligning to TRBD2. CDR1 and CDR2 (germline): SGHDT, YYEEEE. The CDR3 runs to 12 residues. V was pared by 1 base and J by 10 bases, with 4 bases of the junction left unmatched. The CDR3 protein is CASSLISGSQYF. For the CDR3, the DNA is TGTGCCAGCAGCTTGATAAGCGGGAGTCAGTACTTC.

This sequence joins TRBV29-1 and TRBJ1-2, with D perhaps TRBD1 (5 bases). Germline loops: CDR1 SQVTM, CDR2 ANQGSEA. Trimming shortened V by 6 bases and J by 5 bases, and 16 bases separated the two germline ends. This CDR3 has 13 residues. The DNA for the CDR3 is TGCAGCGTCGGTCCTCTCGGGGGGTATGGCTACACCTTC. It translates to CSVGPLGGYGYTF.

This chain joins TRBV27 and TRBJ1-2; 8 bases agree with TRBD1. This CDR3 has 13 amino acids. Germline V gene data show CDR1 as MNHEY and CDR2 as SMNVEV (reference sequence). V trimming: 6 bases; J trimming: 8 bases; junction bases outside the gene matches: 8. As DNA, the CDR3 is TGTGCCAGCAGCCCCGACAGGGGCACCGGCTACACCTTC. Its protein is CASSPDRGTGYTF.

The rearrangement joins TRBV6-5 to TRBJ2-1; D not resolved. V lost 7 bases, J lost 5 bases, and 9 bases lay in between. CDR1 MNHEY and CDR2 SVGAGI come from the germline V gene. The CDR3 is made up of 12 amino acids. The CDR3 DNA reads TGTGCCAGCACGGCTAGAAACAATGAGCAGTTCTTC. The encoded protein is CASTARNNEQFF.

The chain employs TRBV4-2 and TRBJ2-7, with D hard to call. This CDR3 is 19 amino acids long. V was clipped by 1 base and J by 0 bases, with 22 bases between them. The germline V gene has CDR1 LGHNA and CDR2 YNFKEQ. The CDR3 DNA reads as TGTGCCAGCAGCCAAGTAGAACCCTTCTTCTCCGCATTCTCCTACGAGCAGTACTTC. Protein: CASSQVEPFFSAFSYEQYF.

Comments on this clone: The junction does not match germline at one end; this may be a read error. This chain links TRBV6-1 with TRBJ1-2; D is unresolved. The CDR3 is 12 residues long. Per the germline V gene, CDR1 is MNHNS and CDR2 is SASEGT. This chain's CDR3 is CASGDPAYGYTF. The CDR3 bases are TGTGCCAGCGGTGACCCAGCTTATGGCTACACCTTC.

This clone was seen only a few times. This chain joins TRBV28 and TRBJ2-5, with TRBD1 as a possible D gene (6 bases). V lost 5 bases and J 1 base, leaving 14 bases between the germline ends. Germline values: CDR1 MDHEN, CDR2 SYDVKM. CDR3 length: 15 amino acids. The chain's CDR3 is CASSSRQDFQETQYF. CDR3 in DNA: TGTGCCAGCAGTAGCAGACAGGACTTCCAAGAGACCCAGTACTTC.